Listed here are 14 T cell receptor beta chains from one sample, sequenced in a study of cytomegalovirus exposure and HLA in healthy donors. PCR used 60 Vbeta primers and 13 Jbeta primers. Sequencing used immunoSEQ multiplex PCR; TCRdb keeps in-frame clones, though not all of them. Of 90,000 to 150,000 clones listed, less than 20% were seen once; the top ten hold 1.9%. Source material: PBMCs. These receptors were taken from a young woman in good health and CMV-seronegative.

This clone appeared a few times. J is TRBJ2-7 and V is TRBV30; D is perhaps TRBD2 (6 bases). There are 11 residues in the CDR3. The V gene lost 0 bases and the J gene lost 7 bases, with 7 bases spanning the gap. In germline, CDR1 is GTSNPN, CDR2 SVGIG (reference sequence). The DNA for the CDR3 is TGTGCCTGGAGTGTACGGGGGGAGCAGTACTTC. Protein product: CAWSVRGEQYF.

The genes are TRBV7-2 and TRBJ1-2; D is possibly TRBD1 (6 bases). This CDR3 contains 14 residues. Trimming stripped 5 bases from V and 7 bases from J, with 17 bases between. From germline, CDR1 is SGHTA and CDR2 FQGNSA. This CDR3 is CASSPGLGASGYTF. The CDR3 bases are TGTGCCAGCAGCCCCGGCCTGGGGGCTAGTGGCTACACCTTC. Drawing the rest from reference TRBV7-2 and TRBJ1-2, the complete variable domain is GAGVSQSPSNKVTEKGKDVELRCDPISGHTALYWYRQSLGQGLEFLIYFQGNSAPDKSGLPSDRFSAERTGGSVSTLTIQRTQQEDSAVYLCASSPGLGASGYTFGSGTRLTVV.

The CDR3 coding sequence is TGTGCCAGTAGTATACCAGGGGGCGCTGGGGCCAACGTCCTGACTTTC. Its translation: CASSIPGGAGANVLTF. The rearrangement uses TRBV19 and TRBJ2-6, with TRBD1 matching over 8 bases. Germline CDR1 is LNHDA and CDR2 is SQIVND (reference sequence). V lost 2 bases to trimming and J lost 2 bases; unmatched junction nucleotides: 2. CDR3 length: 16 residues. The variable domain in full, with the rest retrieved from reference TRBV19 and TRBJ2-6, is DGGITQSPKYLFRKEGQNVTLSCEQNLNHDAMYWYRQDPGQGLRLIYYSQIVNDFQKGDIAEGYSVSREKKESFPLTVTSAQKNPTAFYLCASSIPGGAGANVLTFGAGSRLTVL.

This clone was seen more than once but under ten times. Here the CDR3 DNA reads TGTGCCAGCAACCCGGACAGGGGGGCATCCTACGAGCAGTACTTC. Its translation: CASNPDRGASYEQYF. The chain couples TRBV2 to TRBJ2-7, with 10 bases identical to TRBD1. Per the germline V gene, CDR1 is SNHLY and CDR2 is FYNNEI. The CDR3 sequence is 15 residues long. J was trimmed by 1 base and V by 7 bases; bases with no gene match: 7.

This clone was seen more than once but under ten times. The CDR3 DNA follows: TGTGCCAGCAGCTTAGGGACAGGGGGCGGGTACGAGCAGTACTTC. Its protein is CASSLGTGGGYEQYF. The chain joins TRBV11-2 to TRBJ2-7, with 11 bases aligning to TRBD1. The germline CDR1 and CDR2 sequences are SGHAT and FQNNGV. This CDR3 comprises 15 residues. V was pared by 1 base and J by 4 bases, with 3 bases of the junction left unmatched. Variable domain in full (rest from reference TRBV11-2 and TRBJ2-7): EAGVAQSPRYKIIEKRQSVAFWCNPISGHATLYWYQQILGQGPKLLIQFQNNGVVDDSQLPKDRFSAERLKGVDSTLKIQPAKLEDSAVYLCASSLGTGGGYEQYFGPGTRLTVT.

This clone has just a few counts. The V gene is TRBV9, the J gene TRBJ1-2; no firm D call. The V gene lost 2 bases and the J gene lost 8 bases, with 13 bases spanning the gap. CDR3 size: 13 residues. Looked up from germline, CDR1 is SGDLS and CDR2 is YYNGEE. For the CDR3, the DNA is TGTGCCAGCAGCGTTTTATCGGGGAAGGGCTACACCTTC. Translated: CASSVLSGKGYTF.

The chain couples TRBV5-1 to TRBJ2-3; the match to TRBD2 covers 10 bases. The CDR3 has 18 amino acids. Per the germline V gene, CDR1 is SGHRS and CDR2 is YFSETQ. J was trimmed by 4 bases and V by 0 bases; bases with no gene match: 11. This chain's CDR3 is CASSLGASGGSGADTQYF. The DNA of the CDR3 is TGCGCCAGCAGCTTGGGAGCTAGCGGGGGTTCGGGTGCAGATACGCAGTATTTT.

This clone was observed a handful of times. This chain connects TRBV19 to TRBJ1-2; TRBD1 might be the D (6 bases). The CDR3 covers 15 residues. Per the germline V gene, CDR1 is LNHDA and CDR2 is SQIVND (reference sequence). V lost 5 bases and J 4 bases, leaving 17 bases between the germline ends. CDR3 nucleotides: TGTGCCAGTAGTTCAACTGACAGGCTGGGCTATGGCTACACCTTC. As protein: CASSSTDRLGYGYTF.

This clone was counted a few times. V gene TRBV30 combines with J gene TRBJ1-5, with D possibly being TRBD1 (5 bases). The CDR3 totals 13 residues. The V and J ends lost 3 bases and 5 bases respectively, with 11 bases between them. Germline CDR1 and CDR2: GTSNPN and SVGIG (reference sequence). The CDR3 reads CAWRGRGDQPQHF. The CDR3 region has the DNA TGTGCCTGGAGAGGGCGGGGGGATCAGCCCCAGCATTTT.

The J gene is TRBJ1-1, the V gene TRBV28; no definite D call. The CDR3 has 10 residues. Germline V gene data show CDR1 as MDHEN and CDR2 as SYDVKM. The CDR3 nucleotides are TGTGCGGCTGCGGGGTCTGAAGCTTTCTTT. Amino acid sequence: CAAAGSEAFF.

J is TRBJ1-4 and V is TRBV7-8; no reliable D call. This CDR3 is built from 15 residues. The germline V gene has CDR1 SGHVS and CDR2 FQNEAQ. Trimming took 5 bases from V and 8 from J, leaving 18 bases between them. DNA for the CDR3: TGTGCCAGCAGCACCGCCGGAACGGGGTGGGAAAAACTGTTTTTT. Encoded protein: CASSTAGTGWEKLFF.

This clone was picked up a small number of times. The rearrangement uses TRBV5-1 and TRBJ1-1; TRBD1 might be the D (6 bases). The germline V gene has CDR1 SGHRS and CDR2 YFSETQ. V lost 3 bases, J lost 5 bases, and 20 bases lay in between. The CDR3 loop spans 16 amino acids. The CDR3 loop reads CASSSGMSGVWTEAFF. DNA of the CDR3: TGCGCCAGCAGCTCCGGGATGTCAGGGGTATGGACTGAAGCTTTCTTT.

The chain links TRBV29-1 to TRBJ1-1; tentatively, D is TRBD1 (6 bases). Germline loops: CDR1 SQVTM, CDR2 ANQGSEA. The CDR3 is 12 residues long. The CDR3 region is CTGTSGATEAFF. CDR3 nucleotide sequence: TGCACCGGAACTTCAGGGGCCACTGAAGCTTTCTTT.

The rearrangement uses TRBV5-1 and TRBJ2-7; possibly TRBD1 for D (6 bases). Trimming removed 1 base at V and 2 bases at J, with 13 bases between. Per germline, CDR1 SGHRS and CDR2 YFSETQ. The CDR3 loop spans 15 amino acids. The CDR3 nucleotides are TGCGCCAGCAGCTTGAGACCAGGGACAACCTACGAGCAGTACTTC. Amino acids: CASSLRPGTTYEQYF.